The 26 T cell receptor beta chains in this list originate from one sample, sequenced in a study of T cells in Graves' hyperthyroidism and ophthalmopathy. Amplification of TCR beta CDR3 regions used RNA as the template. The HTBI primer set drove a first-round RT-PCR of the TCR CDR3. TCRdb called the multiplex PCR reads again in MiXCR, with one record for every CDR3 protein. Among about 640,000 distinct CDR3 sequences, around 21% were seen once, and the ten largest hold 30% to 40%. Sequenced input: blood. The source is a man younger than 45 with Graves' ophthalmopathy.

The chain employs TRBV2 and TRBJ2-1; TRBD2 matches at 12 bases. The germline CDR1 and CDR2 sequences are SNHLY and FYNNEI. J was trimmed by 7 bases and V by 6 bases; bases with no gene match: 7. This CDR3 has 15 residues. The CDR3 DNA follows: TGTGCCAGCAGACGACTAGCGGGAGAGAGGAATGAGCAGTTCTTC. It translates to CASRRLAGERNEQFF.

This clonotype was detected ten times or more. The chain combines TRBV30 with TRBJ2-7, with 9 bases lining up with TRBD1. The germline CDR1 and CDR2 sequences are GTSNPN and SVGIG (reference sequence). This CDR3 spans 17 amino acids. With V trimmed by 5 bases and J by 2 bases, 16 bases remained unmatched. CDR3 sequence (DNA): TGTGCCTGGGAGCCGGGACAGGGAACCCACTCCGCCTACGAGCAGTACTTC. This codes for CAWEPGQGTHSAYEQYF.

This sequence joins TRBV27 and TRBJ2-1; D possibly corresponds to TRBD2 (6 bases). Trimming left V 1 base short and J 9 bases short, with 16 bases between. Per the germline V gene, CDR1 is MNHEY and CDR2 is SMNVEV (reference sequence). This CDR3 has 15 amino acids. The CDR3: CASSLFTTRSGEQFF. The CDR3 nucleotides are TGTGCCAGCAGTTTATTCACGACTAGATCGGGTGAGCAGTTCTTC.

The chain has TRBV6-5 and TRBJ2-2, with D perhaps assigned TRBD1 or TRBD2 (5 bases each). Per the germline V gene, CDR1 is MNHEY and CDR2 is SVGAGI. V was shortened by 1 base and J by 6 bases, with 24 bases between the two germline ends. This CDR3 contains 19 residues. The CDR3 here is CASSYYLDPGPRRPGELFF. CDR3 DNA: TGTGCCAGCAGTTACTACCTCGATCCGGGACCTCGGCGACCCGGGGAGCTGTTTTTT.

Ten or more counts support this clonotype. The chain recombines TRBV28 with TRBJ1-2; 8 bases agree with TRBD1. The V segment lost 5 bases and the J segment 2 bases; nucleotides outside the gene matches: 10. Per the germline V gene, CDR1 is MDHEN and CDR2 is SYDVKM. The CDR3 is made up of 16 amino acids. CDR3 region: CASSTDRAIRNYGYTF. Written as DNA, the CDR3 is TGTGCCAGCAGTACGGACAGGGCTATAAGGAACTATGGCTACACCTTC.

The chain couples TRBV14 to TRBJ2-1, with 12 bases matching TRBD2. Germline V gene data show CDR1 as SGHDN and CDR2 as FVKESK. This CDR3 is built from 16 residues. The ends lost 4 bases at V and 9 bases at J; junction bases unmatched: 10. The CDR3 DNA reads TGTGCCAGCAGCCCGTCTGGACTAGCGGGATATAGTGAGCAGTTCTTC. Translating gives CASSPSGLAGYSEQFF.

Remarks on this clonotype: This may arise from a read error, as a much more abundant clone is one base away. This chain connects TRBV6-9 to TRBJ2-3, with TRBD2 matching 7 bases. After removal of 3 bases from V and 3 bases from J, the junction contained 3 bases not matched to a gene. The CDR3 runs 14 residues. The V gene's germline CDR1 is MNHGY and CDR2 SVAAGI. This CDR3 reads CASSYGRETDTQYF. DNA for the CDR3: TGTGCCAGCAGTTACGGGCGGGAGACAGATACGCAGTATTTT.

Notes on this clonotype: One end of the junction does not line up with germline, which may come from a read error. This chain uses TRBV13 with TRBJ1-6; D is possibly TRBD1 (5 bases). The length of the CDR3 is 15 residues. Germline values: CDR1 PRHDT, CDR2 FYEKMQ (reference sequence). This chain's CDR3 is CASSVGRQGRAPLHF. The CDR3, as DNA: TGTGCCAGCAGCGTAGGTCGGCAGGGCAGGGCACCCCTCCACTTT.

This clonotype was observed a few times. The CDR3 is CASSLGTRSYNEQFF. The CDR3 nucleotides are TGTGCCAGCAGCTTAGGGACGCGTTCCTACAATGAGCAGTTCTTC. This chain uses TRBV7-9 with TRBJ2-1; D remains unclear. CDR1 SEHNR and CDR2 FQNEAQ come from the germline V gene (reference sequence). This CDR3 has 15 residues. The V gene lost 1 base and the J gene lost 1 base, with 8 bases spanning the gap.

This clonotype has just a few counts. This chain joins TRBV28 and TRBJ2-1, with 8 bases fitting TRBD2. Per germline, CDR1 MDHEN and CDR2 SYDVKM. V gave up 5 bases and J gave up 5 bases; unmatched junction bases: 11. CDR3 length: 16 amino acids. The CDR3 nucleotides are TGTGCCAGCAGTCCTAGTCCGGGAGGGTCCCACAATGAGCAGTTCTTC. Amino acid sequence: CASSPSPGGSHNEQFF.

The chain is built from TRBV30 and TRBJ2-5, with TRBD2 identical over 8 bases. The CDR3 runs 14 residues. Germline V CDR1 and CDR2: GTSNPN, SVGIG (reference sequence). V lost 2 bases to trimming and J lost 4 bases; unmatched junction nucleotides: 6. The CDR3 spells CAWSPSGSRETQYF. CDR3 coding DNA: TGTGCCTGGAGTCCCAGCGGGAGTCGAGAGACCCAGTACTTC.

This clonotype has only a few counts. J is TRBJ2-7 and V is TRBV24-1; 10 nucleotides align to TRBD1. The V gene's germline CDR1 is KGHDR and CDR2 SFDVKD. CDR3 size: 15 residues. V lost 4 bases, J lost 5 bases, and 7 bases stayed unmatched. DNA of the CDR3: TGTGCCACCAGTGACCCCGGGACAGGGGAACACGAGCAGTACTTC. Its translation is CATSDPGTGEHEQYF.

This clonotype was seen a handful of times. CDR3 in amino acids: CASSLSRTSGYTGELFF. The CDR3 coding sequence is TGTGCCAGCAGCTTATCGAGGACTAGCGGATACACCGGGGAGCTGTTTTTT. This chain connects TRBV7-8 to TRBJ2-2; TRBD2 agrees at 10 bases. V was clipped by 2 bases and J by 3 bases; unmatched bases: 6. Germline assignment: CDR1 SGHVS and CDR2 FQNEAQ. The CDR3 runs to 17 residues.

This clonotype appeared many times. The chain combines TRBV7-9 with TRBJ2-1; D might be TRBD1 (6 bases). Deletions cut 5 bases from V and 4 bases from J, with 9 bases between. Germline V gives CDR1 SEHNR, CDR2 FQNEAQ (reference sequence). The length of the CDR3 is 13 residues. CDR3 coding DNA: TGTGCCAGCAGCGAGGGGGTGTACAATGAGCAGTTCTTC. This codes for CASSEGVYNEQFF.

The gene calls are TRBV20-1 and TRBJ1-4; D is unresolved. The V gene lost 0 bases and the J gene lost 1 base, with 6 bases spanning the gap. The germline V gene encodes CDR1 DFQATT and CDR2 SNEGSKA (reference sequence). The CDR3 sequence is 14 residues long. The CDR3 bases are TGCAGTGCTAGAGATCCCCTAACTAATGAAAAACTGTTTTTT. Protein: CSARDPLTNEKLFF.

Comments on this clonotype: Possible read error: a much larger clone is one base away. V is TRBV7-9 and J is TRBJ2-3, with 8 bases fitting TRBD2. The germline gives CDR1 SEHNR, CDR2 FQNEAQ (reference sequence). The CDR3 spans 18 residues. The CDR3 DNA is TGTGCCAGCAGCTTATTAAGACTAGCGCGGGAAGGCACAGATGCGCAGTATTTT. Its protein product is CASSLLRLAREGTDAQYF.

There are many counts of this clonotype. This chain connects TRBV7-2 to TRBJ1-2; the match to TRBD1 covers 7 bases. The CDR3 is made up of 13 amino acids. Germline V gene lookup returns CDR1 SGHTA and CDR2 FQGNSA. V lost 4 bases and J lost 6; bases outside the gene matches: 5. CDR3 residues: CASSSGTADGYTF. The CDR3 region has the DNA TGTGCCAGCAGCTCCGGGACAGCAGATGGCTACACCTTC.

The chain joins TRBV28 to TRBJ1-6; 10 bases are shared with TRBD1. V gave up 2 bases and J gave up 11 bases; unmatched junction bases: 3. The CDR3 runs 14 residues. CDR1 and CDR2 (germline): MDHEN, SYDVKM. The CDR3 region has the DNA TGTGCCAGCAGTTTAACGGGGACAGGGGCACCCCTCCACTTT. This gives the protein CASSLTGTGAPLHF.

The CDR3 protein is CASSPAKAGELFF. The CDR3 nucleotides are TGCGCCAGCAGCCCGGCTAAAGCCGGGGAGCTGTTTTTT. The chain links TRBV4-3 to TRBJ2-2; D remains unclear. Trimming took 4 bases from V and 6 from J, leaving 9 bases between them. The CDR3 runs 13 residues. Germline-derived CDR1 and CDR2 are LGHNA and YSLEER.

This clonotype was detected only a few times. The CDR3 DNA is TGCAGTGCTGAGACCGGGACAGGGCTACAGCCCCAGCATTTT. Translated, it gives CSAETGTGLQPQHF. This chain connects TRBV20-1 to TRBJ1-5; 9 positions agree with TRBD1. V was pared by 5 bases and J by 7 bases, with 9 bases of the junction left unmatched. The germline V gene encodes CDR1 DFQATT and CDR2 SNEGSKA (reference sequence). There are 14 residues in the CDR3.

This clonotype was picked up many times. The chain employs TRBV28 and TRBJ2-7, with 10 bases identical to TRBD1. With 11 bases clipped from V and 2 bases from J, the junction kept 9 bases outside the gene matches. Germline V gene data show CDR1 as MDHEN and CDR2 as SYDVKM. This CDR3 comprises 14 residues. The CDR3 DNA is TGTGCCGGCCGGGACAGGGGAAAGCCCTACGAGCAGTACTTC. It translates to CAGRDRGKPYEQYF.

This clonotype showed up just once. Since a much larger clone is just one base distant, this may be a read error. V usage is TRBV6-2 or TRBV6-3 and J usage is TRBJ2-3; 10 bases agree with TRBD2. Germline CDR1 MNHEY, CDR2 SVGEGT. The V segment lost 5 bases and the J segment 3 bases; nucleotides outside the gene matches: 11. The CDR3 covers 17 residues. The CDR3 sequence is CASSDGIQREGTDTQYF. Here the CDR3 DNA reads TGTGCCAGCAGTGACGGGATCCAGCGGGAGGGGACAGATACGCAGTATTTT.

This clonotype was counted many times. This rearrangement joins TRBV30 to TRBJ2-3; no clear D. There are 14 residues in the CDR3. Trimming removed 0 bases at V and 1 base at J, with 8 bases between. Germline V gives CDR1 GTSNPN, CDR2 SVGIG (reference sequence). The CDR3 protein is CAWSVPVGTDTQYF. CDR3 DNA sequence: TGTGCCTGGAGTGTACCAGTGGGCACAGATACGCAGTATTTT.

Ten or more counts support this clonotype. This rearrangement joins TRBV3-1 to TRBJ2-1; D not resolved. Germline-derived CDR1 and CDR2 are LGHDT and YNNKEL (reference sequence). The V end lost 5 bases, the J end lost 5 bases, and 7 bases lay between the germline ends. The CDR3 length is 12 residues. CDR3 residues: CASSVMDNEQFF. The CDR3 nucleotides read TGTGCCAGCAGCGTCATGGACAATGAGCAGTTCTTC.

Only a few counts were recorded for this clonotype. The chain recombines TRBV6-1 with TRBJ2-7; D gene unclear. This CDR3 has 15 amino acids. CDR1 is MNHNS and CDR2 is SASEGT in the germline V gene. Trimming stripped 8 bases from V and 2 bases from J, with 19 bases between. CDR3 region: CASFPGGLPTYEQYF. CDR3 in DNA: TGTGCCAGCTTCCCTGGTGGATTACCGACCTACGAGCAGTACTTC.

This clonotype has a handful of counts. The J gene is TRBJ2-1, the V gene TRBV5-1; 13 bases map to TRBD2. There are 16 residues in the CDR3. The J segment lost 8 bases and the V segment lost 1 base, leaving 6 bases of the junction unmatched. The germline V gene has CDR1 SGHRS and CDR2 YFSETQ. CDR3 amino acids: CASSLTGTSGMYEQFF. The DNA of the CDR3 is TGCGCCAGCAGCTTGACTGGGACTAGCGGGATGTATGAGCAGTTCTTC.